Presented here are 10 T cell receptor beta chains from one specimen sequenced in a study of radiation and T cells in renal cell carcinoma. Time point described: baseline pretreatment blood. Specified treatment: 15 Gy SBRT to primary tumor, nephrectomy 4 weeks later. Some clones are missing from TCRdb's copy, which holds only in-frame ones; the method was immunoSEQ multiplex PCR. Among about 140,000 clones, around four fifths were seen once, and the ten largest hold approximately 22%. The starting material was blood, obtained from a patient whose treatment included radiotherapy and nephrectomy. The receptor source for this set is a woman aged 50 to 60 with renal cell carcinoma.

The chain employs TRBV4-1 and TRBJ2-7, with D uncertain. The CDR3 totals 14 residues. CDR1 and CDR2 from the germline V gene are MGHRA and YSYEKL. Trimming cost V 2 bases and J 2 bases, with 10 bases left between them. The DNA for the CDR3 is TGCGCCAGCAGCCAATCTAGGGTAGCCTACGAGCAGTACTTC. Translation: CASSQSRVAYEQYF.

The J gene is TRBJ1-5, the V gene TRBV23-1, with D unclear. TRBV23-1 is sorted into the ORF group, with uncertain function. Between the trimmed V and J ends, which lost 9 bases and 5 bases, there was a span of 8 bases. This CDR3 comprises 11 residues. In DNA form, the CDR3 reads TGCGCCAGTTTTGTGGATCAGCCCCAGCATTTT. It is translated as CASFVDQPQHF.

This clone was found once. The chain links TRBV7-8 to TRBJ2-7; D is undetermined. The germline V gene encodes CDR1 SGHVS and CDR2 FQNEAQ. Trimming shortened V by 1 base and J by 4 bases, and 14 bases separated the two germline ends. The CDR3 covers 15 residues. Written as DNA, the CDR3 is TGTGCCAGCAGCTTAGTCAGTTCTCCTGGATACGAGCAGTACTTC. Residues: CASSLVSSPGYEQYF.

This clone was detected only a few times. The genes are TRBV10-3 and TRBJ2-7, with a possible D match to TRBD2 (6 bases). This CDR3 region has 12 residues. V was cut by 2 bases and J by 6 bases, with 8 bases left in between. Germline V lookup: CDR1 ENHRY, CDR2 SYGVKD. In DNA, the CDR3 is TGTGCCATCAGTGAGGACGGGGGCGAGCAGTACTTC. Residues: CAISEDGGEQYF.

The chain has TRBV2 and TRBJ1-2, with D perhaps matching TRBD1 (5 bases). Germline V gene lookup returns CDR1 SNHLY and CDR2 FYNNEI. The length of the CDR3 is 13 residues. The V and J ends lost 8 bases and 8 bases respectively, with 18 bases between them. The DNA of the CDR3 is TGTGCCAGCCGGGGACTTTCCCCCAGGGGCTACACCTTC. Translated, it gives CASRGLSPRGYTF.

The chain combines TRBV28 with TRBJ1-1, with TRBD1 as a possible D gene (6 bases). V lost 11 bases to trimming and J lost 5 bases, with 18 bases between them. The germline V gene has CDR1 MDHEN and CDR2 SYDVKM. The CDR3 runs to 13 residues. CDR3 region: CAGGRGEWTEAFF. Written as DNA, the CDR3 is TGTGCCGGGGGTAGGGGGGAGTGGACTGAAGCTTTCTTT. The full variable domain, rest sourced from reference TRBV28 and TRBJ1-1, is DVKVTQSSRYLVKRTGEKVFLECVQDMDHENMFWYRQDPGLGLRLIYFSYDVKMKEKGDIPEGYSVSREKKERFSLILESASTNQTSMYLCAGGRGEWTEAFFGQGTRLTVV.

The chain joins TRBV9 to TRBJ1-4, with D possibly TRBD1 on 6 matching bases. The germline gives CDR1 SGDLS, CDR2 YYNGEE. V was shortened by 0 bases and J by 5 bases, with 11 bases between the two germline ends. The CDR3 contains 15 residues. CDR3 loop: CASSVAGGSNEKLFF. CDR3 in DNA: TGTGCCAGCAGCGTAGCCGGGGGCTCAAATGAAAAACTGTTTTTT.

This rearrangement joins TRBV7-9 to TRBJ2-1; D is uncertain. The V end was cut by 5 bases, the J end by 12 bases, with 14 bases between. Germline CDR1 and CDR2: SEHNR and FQNEAQ (reference sequence). CDR3 size: 12 residues. The CDR3 bases are TGTGCCAGCAGCCGAGAGGTACAGACGCAGTTCTTC. As protein: CASSREVQTQFF.

This sequence joins TRBV6-5 and TRBJ1-3, with D hard to call. Germline-derived CDR1 and CDR2 are MNHEY and SVGAGI. Trimming took off 2 bases at V and 0 bases at J, with 8 bases between the two ends. The CDR3 has 15 amino acids. CDR3 in amino acids: CASSYADDSGNTIYF. DNA for the CDR3: TGTGCCAGCAGTTACGCGGACGACTCTGGAAACACCATATATTTT.

This chain links TRBV5-4 with TRBJ2-5; D may be TRBD1 (6 bases). CDR3 length: 15 amino acids. Germline CDR1 SGHNT, CDR2 YYREEE (reference sequence). Trimming removed 0 bases from V and 3 bases from J, with 12 bases in between. DNA for the CDR3: TGTGCCAGCAGCTTGGAGACAGGCGGAAAAGAGACCCAGTACTTC. Residues: CASSLETGGKETQYF. The variable domain in full, completed from reference TRBV5-4 and TRBJ2-5, reads ETGVTQSPTHLIKTRGQQVTLRCSSQSGHNTVSWYQQALGQGPQFIFQYYREEENGRGNFPPRFSGLQFPNYSSELNVNALELDDSALYLCASSLETGGKETQYFGPGTRLLVL.